Below are 9 T cell receptor beta chains sequenced from a single sample in a study of cytomegalovirus exposure and HLA in healthy donors. 60 Vbeta and 13 Jbeta primers were used in PCR. Profiling relied on immunoSEQ multiplex PCR, and the TCRdb table lists in-frame clones only, not all of them. Of some 180,000 clones in the sample, 82% were seen once. Sequenced input: PBMCs. Receptor source: a middle-aged man in good health and CMV-seronegative.

The V and J genes are TRBV4-1 and TRBJ2-2; no clear D. The CDR3 has 17 residues. Germline CDR1 MGHRA, CDR2 YSYEKL. V was cut by 4 bases and J by 4 bases, with 19 bases left in between. The CDR3 DNA is TGCGCCAGCAGCCCTCTAGACTCCGTAATTTCCACCGGGGAGCTGTTTTTT. Amino acid sequence: CASSPLDSVISTGELFF.

The chain employs TRBV30 and TRBJ2-1, with D possibly matching TRBD2 (5 bases). Trimming took off 4 bases at V and 12 bases at J, with 19 bases between the two ends. CDR1 is GTSNPN, CDR2 SVGIG, per germline (reference sequence). The CDR3 is 13 residues long. CDR3 DNA sequence: TGTGCCTGGATGAAACTCTCCACCCGGGGGCAGTTCTTC. Translated: CAWMKLSTRGQFF.

The chain joins TRBV11-3 to TRBJ2-2; 11 nucleotides align to TRBD2. V was clipped by 8 bases and J by 6 bases; unmatched bases: 8. Germline V gene data show CDR1 as SGHNT and CDR2 as YENEEA. The CDR3 length is 15 residues. In nucleotides, the CDR3 is TGTGCCAGCGGTCCTAGCGGGGGGCGATCCGGGGAGCTGTTTTTT. Its translation: CASGPSGGRSGELFF. The variable domain in full, completed from reference TRBV11-3 and TRBJ2-2, reads EAGVVQSPRYKIIEKKQPVAFWCNPISGHNTLYWYLQNLGQGPELLIRYENEEAVDDSQLPKDRFSAERLKGVDSTLKIQPAELGDSAVYLCASGPSGGRSGELFFGEGSRLTVL.

The chain has TRBV11-3 and TRBJ1-6, with D hard to call. Trimming took 5 bases from V and 4 from J, leaving 15 bases between them. This CDR3 has 16 residues. Germline CDR1 reads SGHNT; CDR2 reads YENEEA. This chain's CDR3 is CASSPTSRRYNSPLHF. CDR3 in DNA: TGTGCCAGCAGCCCAACCAGCAGGCGTTATAATTCACCCCTCCACTTT.

The chain is built from TRBV18 and TRBJ2-7, with a possible D match to TRBD2 (6 bases). The CDR3 runs to 16 residues. V was trimmed by 1 base and J by 0 bases, leaving 13 bases between them. Germline V gene data show CDR1 as KGHSH and CDR2 as LQKENI. The CDR3 nucleotides are TGTGCCAGCTCACCACTGGGAGCGGGCGTCTCCTACGAGCAGTACTTC. Protein: CASSPLGAGVSYEQYF.

The rearrangement joins TRBV20-1 to TRBJ1-2; no firm D call. There are 11 residues in the CDR3. V gave up 2 bases and J gave up 5 bases, with 6 bases separating them. Germline V gene lookup returns CDR1 DFQATT and CDR2 SNEGSKA (reference sequence). For the CDR3, the DNA is TGCAGTGCTAGACTCCGGTATGGCTACACCTTC. Translating it yields CSARLRYGYTF.

The chain joins TRBV28 to TRBJ1-2; D remains unclear. Trimming took 7 bases from V and 5 from J, leaving 20 bases between them. The CDR3 consists of 15 residues. CDR1 MDHEN and CDR2 SYDVKM come from the germline V gene. The CDR3 sequence: CASKTQTLDRYGYTF. The CDR3 DNA reads TGTGCCAGCAAAACCCAAACCCTAGATAGGTATGGCTACACCTTC.

The chain has TRBV28 and TRBJ1-3, with TRBD1 identical over 7 bases. The J segment lost 0 bases and the V segment lost 2 bases, leaving 7 bases of the junction unmatched. This CDR3 region has 17 residues. CDR1 and CDR2 (germline): MDHEN, SYDVKM. CDR3 bases: TGTGCCAGCAGTTTAATCCCCCCAGGGGGCTCTGGAAACACCATATATTTT. Translation: CASSLIPPGGSGNTIYF.

The rearrangement links TRBV7-2 to TRBJ2-7, with 12 positions matching TRBD2. V was pared by 1 base and J by 3 bases, with 4 bases of the junction left unmatched. The CDR3 is 16 amino acids. Looked up from germline, CDR1 is SGHTA and CDR2 is FQGNSA. This chain's CDR3 is CASSLGSSGGVYEQYF. The CDR3 nucleotides read TGTGCCAGCAGCTTAGGTTCTAGCGGGGGGGTCTACGAGCAGTACTTC.